This record looks at one TCR beta chain sequence and its context. Its antigen remains undetermined. Qualities for individual bases were not recorded, and no much larger clone is one base off. The sample is drawn from a study of blood T cell repertoires in COVID-19 (dated by TCRdb to the early 2020s). Regarding the research as a whole: Collaborator samples came from the United States, Italy and Spain and covered acute and convalescent phases of COVID-19. A de-identified subject ID, COVID-19 status, age in years and sex were almost always included in the sample metadata. The samples were drawn from two sources: the first 160 participants of the ongoing ImmuneRACE study, and 1,000 to 1,500 subjects contributed by 6 global collaborators. The repertoires were made available in a free public database intended to serve as a resource for research on the immune response to SARS-CoV-2. HLA class I and class II types, where available, came from metadata supplied by the sample provider rather than from assay-based typing. The prospective study material was composed of cDNA or gDNA derived from T cells, B-cell-depleted T cells, or PBMCs. Deeply sampled blood TCRbeta repertoires from subjects exposed to, actively infected with, or recovered from COVID-19 were included in the dataset. The investigation overall reported the following: Clinical and demographic metadata were provided uncurated, with the amount varying by source and participant.

The collaborating institutions used their own protocols to collect whole blood in K2EDTA tubes. For TCRbeta analysis, collaborators shipped samples as frozen whole blood, isolated PBMCs, or DNA extracted from either of those sample types. The immunoSEQ Assay, a bias-controlled multiplex PCR, was used to amplify TCRbeta CDR3 regions from genomic DNA. The published analysis was carried out like this. Nucleated cell counts per sample were estimated from amplification of reference gene primers within the assay. To quantify the absolute abundance of each unique TCRbeta CDR3 rearrangement, sequence reads were collapsed and filtered. For each sample, productive Simpson clonality was calculated by taking the square root of Simpson's diversity index across productive rearrangements. This is the immuneACCESS table as TCRdb keeps it, with only in-frame sequences that have V and J called. A part of the clones is gone; compared with another copy, unresolved V genes explain less than half, and the rest is unexplained. D and trimming come from the DNA, and the V and J calls and clone size come from that table. In all, the sample holds approximately 98,000 clones, and over 75% of those were seen once. Jointly, the top ten make up just over 4% of the sample.

The CDR3 starts with the cysteine, ends with the phenylalanine, and has 13 residues. Only the CDR3 DNA is retained, 39 bases long and in frame from the first base. V is cut by 6 bases and J by 2 bases, and the space between the germline ends is 10 bases. For CDR1 and CDR2, the germline V gene lists WSHSY and SAAADI. This receptor was obtained from a woman aged 70-85 years with acute or convalescent COVID-19. The sequence is built from TRBV10-2 and TRBJ2-5; the D gene is not confidently resolved. The sequenced sample was peripheral blood. The CDR3: CASSPTIQETQYF. The nucleotide sequence reads TGCGCCAGCAGCCCCACAATACAAGAGACCCAGTACTTC.